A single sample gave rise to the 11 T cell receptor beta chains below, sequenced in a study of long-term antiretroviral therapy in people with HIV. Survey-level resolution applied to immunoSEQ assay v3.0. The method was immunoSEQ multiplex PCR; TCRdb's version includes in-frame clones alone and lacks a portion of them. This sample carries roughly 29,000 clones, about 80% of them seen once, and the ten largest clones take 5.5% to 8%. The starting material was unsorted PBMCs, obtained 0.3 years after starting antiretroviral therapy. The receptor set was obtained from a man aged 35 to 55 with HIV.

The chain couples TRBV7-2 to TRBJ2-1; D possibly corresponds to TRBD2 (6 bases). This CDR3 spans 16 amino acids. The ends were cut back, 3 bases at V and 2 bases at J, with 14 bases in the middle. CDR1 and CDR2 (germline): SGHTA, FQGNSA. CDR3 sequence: CASSFVGGITYNEQFF. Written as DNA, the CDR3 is TGTGCCAGCAGCTTCGTGGGCGGGATAACCTACAATGAGCAGTTCTTC.

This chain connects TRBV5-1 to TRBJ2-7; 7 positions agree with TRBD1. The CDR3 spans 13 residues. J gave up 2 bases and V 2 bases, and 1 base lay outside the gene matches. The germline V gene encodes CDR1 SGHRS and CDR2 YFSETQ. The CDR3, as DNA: TGCGCCAGCAGCTTTGGGACAGCCTACGAGCAGTACTTC. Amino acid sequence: CASSFGTAYEQYF.

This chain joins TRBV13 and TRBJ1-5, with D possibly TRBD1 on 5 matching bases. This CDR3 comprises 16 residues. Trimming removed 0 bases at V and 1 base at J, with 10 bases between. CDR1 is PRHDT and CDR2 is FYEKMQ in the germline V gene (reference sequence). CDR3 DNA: TGTGCCAGCAGCTTAGGACGCTGGGGGAGCAATCAGCCCCAGCATTTT. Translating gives CASSLGRWGSNQPQHF.

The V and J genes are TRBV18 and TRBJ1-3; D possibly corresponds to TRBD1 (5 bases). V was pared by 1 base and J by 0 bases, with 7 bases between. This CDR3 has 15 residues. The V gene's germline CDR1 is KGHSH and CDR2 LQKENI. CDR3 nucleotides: TGTGCCAGCTCACCACGAGGGGACTCTGGAAACACCATATATTTT. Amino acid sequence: CASSPRGDSGNTIYF.

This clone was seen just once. The CDR3 sequence: CASSPPVSYNEQFF. CDR3 nucleotide sequence: TGTGCCAGCAGCCCCCCAGTCTCCTACAATGAGCAGTTCTTC. The V call is TRBV9, the J call TRBJ2-1, with unresolved D. Germline V CDR1 and CDR2: SGDLS, YYNGEE. This CDR3 region has 14 residues. Trimming pared 4 bases from V and 0 bases from J, leaving 8 bases between.

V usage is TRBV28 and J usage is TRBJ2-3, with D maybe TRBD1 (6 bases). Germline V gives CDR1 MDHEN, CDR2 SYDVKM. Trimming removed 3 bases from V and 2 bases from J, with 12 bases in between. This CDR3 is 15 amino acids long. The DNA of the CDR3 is TGTGCCAGCAGTTTCGCAGGGGACCACACAGATACGCAGTATTTT. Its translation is CASSFAGDHTDTQYF. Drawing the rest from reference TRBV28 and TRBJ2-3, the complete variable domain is DVKVTQSSRYLVKRTGEKVFLECVQDMDHENMFWYRQDPGLGLRLIYFSYDVKMKEKGDIPEGYSVSREKKERFSLILESASTNQTSMYLCASSFAGDHTDTQYFGPGTRLTVL.

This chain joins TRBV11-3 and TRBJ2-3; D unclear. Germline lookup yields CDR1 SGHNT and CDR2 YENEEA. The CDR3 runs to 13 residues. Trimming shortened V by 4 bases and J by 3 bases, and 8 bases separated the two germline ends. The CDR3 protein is CASSSTLTDTQYF. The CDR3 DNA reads TGTGCCAGCAGCTCGACTCTTACAGATACGCAGTATTTT.

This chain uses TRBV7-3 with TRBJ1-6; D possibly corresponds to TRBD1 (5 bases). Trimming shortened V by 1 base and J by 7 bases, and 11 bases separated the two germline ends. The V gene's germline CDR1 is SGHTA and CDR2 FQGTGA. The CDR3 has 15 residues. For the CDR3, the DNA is TGTGCCAGCAGCTTAAACAGGAGGGGAAATTCACCCCTCCACTTT. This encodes CASSLNRRGNSPLHF.

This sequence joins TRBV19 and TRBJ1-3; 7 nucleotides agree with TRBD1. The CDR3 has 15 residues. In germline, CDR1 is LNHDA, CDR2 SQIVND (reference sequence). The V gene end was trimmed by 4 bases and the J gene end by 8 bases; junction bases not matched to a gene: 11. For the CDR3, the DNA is TGTGCCAGTAGTAACCGGGACAGACGCGATGACACCATATATTTT. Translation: CASSNRDRRDDTIYF.

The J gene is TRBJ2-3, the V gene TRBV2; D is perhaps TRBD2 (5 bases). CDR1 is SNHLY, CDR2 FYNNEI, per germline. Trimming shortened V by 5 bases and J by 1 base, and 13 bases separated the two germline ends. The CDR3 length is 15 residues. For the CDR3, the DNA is TGTGCCAGCAGTCTAAGGCCCGGGGGCACAGATACGCAGTATTTT. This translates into CASSLRPGGTDTQYF.

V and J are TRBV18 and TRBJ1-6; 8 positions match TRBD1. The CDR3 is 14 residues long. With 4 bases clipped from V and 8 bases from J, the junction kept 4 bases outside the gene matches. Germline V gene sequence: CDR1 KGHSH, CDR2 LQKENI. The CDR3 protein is CASSQTGVDSPLHF. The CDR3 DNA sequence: TGTGCCAGCTCACAGACAGGGGTGGATTCACCCCTCCACTTT. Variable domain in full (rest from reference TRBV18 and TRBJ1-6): NAGVMQNPRHLVRRRGQEARLRCSPMKGHSHVYWYRQLPEEGLKFMVYLQKENIIDESGMPKERFSAEFPKEGPSILRIQQVVRGDSAAYFCASSQTGVDSPLHFGNGTRLTVT.